Listed here are 29 T cell receptor beta chains from one sample, sequenced in a study of blood T cell repertoires in COVID-19. Using immunoSEQ multiplex PCR, the repertoire was profiled, and TCRdb retains in-frame clones only, with some absent. The table has about 330,000 clones, 85% to 90% seen once. The specimen sequenced was peripheral blood. The source is a woman aged 50 to 65 with active or convalescent COVID-19.

The rearrangement uses TRBV27 and TRBJ1-5; D perhaps matches TRBD1 (6 bases). The CDR3 spans 15 residues. Germline lookup yields CDR1 MNHEY and CDR2 SMNVEV (reference sequence). Trimming removed 5 bases at V and 3 bases at J, with 14 bases between. CDR3 in amino acids: CASSAWTADNQPQHF. As DNA, the CDR3 is TGTGCCAGCAGTGCCTGGACAGCCGACAATCAGCCCCAGCATTTT.

The rearrangement joins TRBV4-2 to TRBJ1-4, with D perhaps matching TRBD1 (5 bases). CDR3 size: 13 residues. Trimming took 5 bases from V and 8 from J, leaving 12 bases between them. CDR1 is LGHNA and CDR2 is YNFKEQ in the germline V gene. CDR3 in amino acids: CASSLGVPEKLFF. The CDR3 region has the DNA TGTGCCAGCAGCTTAGGGGTCCCGGAAAAACTGTTTTTT.

The CDR3 protein is CASSRGYAFF. DNA for the CDR3: TGTGCCAGCAGCAGGGGATACGCTTTCTTT. This rearrangement joins TRBV2 to TRBJ1-1; TRBD1 might be the D (6 bases). Deletions cut 6 bases from V and 11 bases from J, with 10 bases between. Germline V lookup: CDR1 SNHLY, CDR2 FYNNEI. This CDR3 has 10 residues.

J is TRBJ1-3 and V is TRBV28; no definite D call. V lost 5 bases to trimming and J lost 2 bases, with 10 bases between them. Looked up from germline, CDR1 is MDHEN and CDR2 is SYDVKM. The CDR3 has 14 amino acids. As DNA, the CDR3 is TGTGCCAGCAGTGTAGAGGGTCCTGGAAACACCATATATTTT. Amino acids: CASSVEGPGNTIYF. The entire variable domain, with the rest obtained from reference TRBV28 and TRBJ1-3, is as follows: DVKVTQSSRYLVKRTGEKVFLECVQDMDHENMFWYRQDPGLGLRLIYFSYDVKMKEKGDIPEGYSVSREKKERFSLILESASTNQTSMYLCASSVEGPGNTIYFGEGSWLTVV.

This chain links TRBV14 with TRBJ1-2, with TRBD1 matching 8 bases. The CDR3 extends over 14 amino acids. The J segment lost 5 bases and the V segment lost 5 bases, leaving 7 bases of the junction unmatched. In germline, CDR1 is SGHDN, CDR2 FVKESK. In DNA, the CDR3 is TGTGCCAGCAGCGCACCCGGACAGGGTTATGGCTACACCTTC. It yields the protein CASSAPGQGYGYTF.

This clone was seen once. The genes are TRBV9 and TRBJ1-6; maybe TRBD1 (5 bases). Trimming removed 1 base at V and 6 bases at J, with 8 bases between. The germline gives CDR1 SGDLS, CDR2 YYNGEE. The CDR3 covers 14 residues. The DNA for the CDR3 is TGTGCCAGCAGCGTACAGGGATCTAATTCACCCCTCCACTTT. Translation: CASSVQGSNSPLHF.

The chain has TRBV9 and TRBJ2-2, with D maybe TRBD2 (6 bases). V lost 8 bases and J lost 1, with 18 bases in between. CDR1 is SGDLS, CDR2 YYNGEE, per germline. The CDR3 covers 16 residues. The CDR3 region has the DNA TGTGCCAGTTCCCATAGCGGCCGAGGGAACACCGGGGAGCTGTTTTTT. The encoded protein is CASSHSGRGNTGELFF.

The gene calls are TRBV5-1 and TRBJ2-5; D is perhaps TRBD2 (5 bases). This CDR3 has 15 residues. Germline V gene data show CDR1 as SGHRS and CDR2 as YFSETQ. V dropped 0 bases and J dropped 2 bases, with 11 bases sitting between them. This CDR3 is CASSLGVGDQETQYF. CDR3 coding DNA: TGCGCCAGCAGCTTGGGTGTCGGGGATCAAGAGACCCAGTACTTC.

CDR3: CASSLEGIPNYGYTF. CDR3 DNA sequence: TGTGCCAGCAGCTTGGAGGGGATCCCTAACTATGGCTACACCTTC. The gene calls are TRBV5-5 and TRBJ1-2; TRBD1 is a possible D gene (5 bases). Per germline, CDR1 SGHKS and CDR2 YYEKEE (reference sequence). The CDR3 loop spans 15 amino acids. Deletions cut 0 bases from V and 0 bases from J, with 9 bases between.

The chain has TRBV19 and TRBJ2-6; 7 bases are a match to TRBD1. CDR1 and CDR2 from the germline V gene are LNHDA and SQIVND (reference sequence). The CDR3 runs to 17 residues. Losses at the gene ends were 3 bases for V and 3 bases for J; bases not matched to a gene: 8. The CDR3 loop reads CASSIGNRGSGANVLTF. CDR3 sequence (DNA): TGTGCCAGTAGTATCGGAAACAGGGGCAGTGGGGCCAACGTCCTGACTTTC. Full variable domain (remainder filled in from reference TRBV19 and TRBJ2-6): DGGITQSPKYLFRKEGQNVTLSCEQNLNHDAMYWYRQDPGQGLRLIYYSQIVNDFQKGDIAEGYSVSREKKESFPLTVTSAQKNPTAFYLCASSIGNRGSGANVLTFGAGSRLTVL.

The gene calls are TRBV6-2 or TRBV6-3 and TRBJ1-5, with D perhaps matching TRBD1 (6 bases). The germline V gene has CDR1 MNHEY and CDR2 SVGEGT. V gave up 5 bases and J gave up 3 bases, with 17 bases separating them. The CDR3 covers 16 residues. The CDR3 here is CASSRATGGDNQPQHF. The CDR3 coding sequence is TGTGCCAGCAGTAGGGCGACAGGCGGTGACAATCAGCCCCAGCATTTT.

The chain uses TRBV6-2 or TRBV6-3 and TRBJ2-5, with 12 bases that match TRBD1. This CDR3 is 16 amino acids long. Germline assignment: CDR1 MNHEY and CDR2 SVGEGT. V was pared by 0 bases and J by 5 bases, with 4 bases of the junction left unmatched. In DNA, the CDR3 is TGTGCCAGCAGTTACTCAGGGACAGGGGGCAGGGAGACCCAGTACTTC. Amino acid sequence: CASSYSGTGGRETQYF.

The chain joins TRBV28 to TRBJ2-7; TRBD1 agrees at 9 bases. Unmatched junction bases numbered 14, after V lost 6 bases and J lost 2 bases. Germline CDR1 and CDR2: MDHEN and SYDVKM. The CDR3 is 17 residues long. The DNA of the CDR3 is TGTGCCAGCAGGTCCTTCCTTGGACAGGGGCCCGCCTACGAGCAGTACTTC. Encoded protein: CASRSFLGQGPAYEQYF.

This chain links TRBV28 with TRBJ2-5; D is unclear. From germline, CDR1 is MDHEN and CDR2 SYDVKM. V was cut by 4 bases and J by 2 bases, with 17 bases left in between. This CDR3 comprises 16 residues. This chain's CDR3 is CASSSPRPWQQETQYF. For the CDR3, the DNA is TGTGCCAGCAGTTCCCCGAGGCCGTGGCAGCAAGAGACCCAGTACTTC.

The V call is TRBV6-6, the J call TRBJ2-7; 7 bases are shared with TRBD2. Germline assignment: CDR1 MNHNY and CDR2 SVGAGI (reference sequence). The CDR3 consists of 15 residues. J was trimmed by 0 bases and V by 7 bases; bases with no gene match: 9. CDR3 sequence reads: CASTDGGRGSYEQYF. The CDR3 nucleotides are TGTGCCAGCACCGACGGGGGGAGGGGCTCCTACGAGCAGTACTTC.

The sample holds one count of this clone. The chain employs TRBV7-9 and TRBJ2-3, with a tentative D call TRBD1 (5 bases). The CDR3 is made up of 12 amino acids. Trimming stripped 8 bases from V and 6 bases from J, with 12 bases between. Germline V gene lookup returns CDR1 SEHNR and CDR2 FQNEAQ (reference sequence). CDR3 sequence reads: CASGIGADTQYF. The CDR3 bases are TGTGCCAGCGGTATAGGGGCGGATACGCAGTATTTT.

This clone was counted once. This rearrangement joins TRBV4-3 to TRBJ2-1, with 16 nucleotides matching TRBD2. CDR1 is LGHNA and CDR2 is YSLEER in the germline V gene. The ends lost 4 bases at V and 2 bases at J; junction bases unmatched: 2. The CDR3 spans 17 residues. In DNA, the CDR3 is TGCGCCAGCAGCCCCGGGACTAGCGGGGGGGCCTACAATGAGCAGTTCTTC. It yields the protein CASSPGTSGGAYNEQFF.

Only one count was recorded for this clone. The chain recombines TRBV5-4 with TRBJ1-2, with a possible D match to TRBD1 (6 bases). Trimming took off 5 bases at V and 0 bases at J, with 14 bases between the two ends. The CDR3 runs to 15 residues. Looked up from germline, CDR1 is SGHNT and CDR2 is YYREEE (reference sequence). CDR3 region: CASSSGQRTNYGYTF. The CDR3 DNA reads TGTGCCAGCAGTTCCGGACAGAGGACTAACTATGGCTACACCTTC.

This chain uses TRBV19 with TRBJ2-1; 7 bases map to TRBD1. The length of the CDR3 is 13 residues. The ends lost 3 bases at V and 12 bases at J; junction bases unmatched: 8. The germline V gene encodes CDR1 LNHDA and CDR2 SQIVND (reference sequence). The DNA for the CDR3 is TGTGCCAGTAGTATGGAGTTGCCAGGGGGGCAGTTCTTC. This gives the protein CASSMELPGGQFF.

The J gene is TRBJ2-1, the V gene TRBV5-1, with D possibly matching TRBD2 (5 bases). Germline CDR1 reads SGHRS; CDR2 reads YFSETQ. This CDR3 comprises 13 residues. With 4 bases removed from V and 6 bases from J, the gap between germline ends came to 11 bases. CDR3 residues: CASSTDWTNEQFF. CDR3 sequence (DNA): TGCGCCAGCAGCACGGACTGGACCAATGAGCAGTTCTTC.

The chain joins TRBV27 to TRBJ2-5, with 11 nucleotides matching TRBD1. Germline V gene sequence: CDR1 MNHEY, CDR2 SMNVEV (reference sequence). The CDR3 consists of 18 residues. V was clipped by 5 bases and J by 3 bases; unmatched bases: 14. CDR3 sequence reads: CASSDHTAGTGGEETQYF. The CDR3 DNA reads as TGTGCCAGCAGTGACCATACCGCCGGGACAGGGGGGGAAGAGACCCAGTACTTC.

The chain uses TRBV12-5 and TRBJ1-6, with D perhaps matching TRBD1 (5 bases). Trimming removed 7 bases from V and 7 bases from J, with 11 bases in between. The CDR3 runs 13 residues. Germline-derived CDR1 and CDR2 are LGHNT and FRNRAP. The CDR3 loop is CASVSWGNSPLHF. In DNA form, the CDR3 reads TGTGCTAGTGTCAGTTGGGGCAATTCACCCCTCCACTTT.

This clone was seen a handful of times. The chain uses TRBV5-1 and TRBJ2-1, with 8 positions matching TRBD2. Germline CDR1 reads SGHRS; CDR2 reads YFSETQ. The CDR3 length is 16 residues. V lost 3 bases and J lost 4; bases outside the gene matches: 9. The CDR3 DNA sequence: TGCGCCAGCAGCTCCGTTGTAGCGGGGCTATACAATGAGCAGTTCTTC. Translating gives CASSSVVAGLYNEQFF.

The chain uses TRBV28 and TRBJ1-1, with 8 bases matching TRBD1. The CDR3 is 15 residues long. J gave up 8 bases and V 1 base, and 9 bases lay outside the gene matches. Germline V CDR1 and CDR2: MDHEN, SYDVKM. The CDR3 protein is CASSLSDRGGREAFF. The DNA for the CDR3 is TGTGCCAGCAGTTTATCCGACAGGGGAGGGAGGGAAGCTTTCTTT.

V usage is TRBV10-3 and J usage is TRBJ1-2; D call uncertain. From germline, CDR1 is ENHRY and CDR2 SYGVKD. V was pared by 3 bases and J by 8 bases, with 16 bases between. The CDR3 has 14 amino acids. The CDR3 protein is CAISEDGALRGYTF. The CDR3 DNA follows: TGTGCCATCAGTGAAGATGGTGCACTCCGGGGCTACACCTTC.

The J gene is TRBJ2-5, the V gene TRBV7-3; TRBD1 is a possible D gene (6 bases). Germline V gives CDR1 SGHTA, CDR2 FQGTGA. The V gene lost 3 bases and the J gene lost 0 bases, with 11 bases spanning the gap. The CDR3 contains 15 residues. CDR3 in amino acids: CASSLPRDNQETQYF. The DNA for the CDR3 is TGTGCCAGCAGCTTGCCCAGGGACAACCAAGAGACCCAGTACTTC. Combining the CDR3 with reference TRBV7-3 and TRBJ2-5 gives the whole variable domain GAGVSQTPSNKVTEKGKYVELRCDPISGHTALYWYRQSLGQGPEFLIYFQGTGAADDSGLPNDRFFAVRPEGSVSTLKIQRTERGDSAVYLCASSLPRDNQETQYFGPGTRLLVL.

This clone has a handful of counts. The chain carries TRBV14 and TRBJ2-7; the match to TRBD2 covers 15 bases. Germline CDR1 is SGHDN and CDR2 is FVKESK. V lost 3 bases, J lost 4 bases, and 7 bases stayed unmatched. This CDR3 has 17 amino acids. CDR3 sequence: CASSQTGLAGGRYEQYF. CDR3 in DNA: TGTGCCAGCAGCCAGACGGGACTAGCGGGGGGTCGGTACGAGCAGTACTTC.

V usage is TRBV7-9 and J usage is TRBJ2-6, with TRBD1 matching over 8 bases. Germline CDR1 and CDR2: SEHNR and FQNEAQ (reference sequence). Trimming at V came to 4 bases and at J to 1 base, leaving 9 bases not matched to a gene. The CDR3 totals 18 residues. CDR3 sequence: CASSSSGTGASGANVLTF. Here the CDR3 DNA reads TGTGCCAGCAGCTCCTCCGGGACAGGCGCTTCTGGGGCCAACGTCCTGACTTTC.

The chain joins TRBV30 to TRBJ1-2; possible D gene TRBD1, 6 bases. In germline, CDR1 is GTSNPN, CDR2 SVGIG (reference sequence). This CDR3 is built from 14 residues. V was clipped by 1 base and J by 4 bases, with 13 bases between them. The CDR3 sequence: CAWSADRFSYGYTF. The CDR3 nucleotides read TGTGCCTGGAGTGCCGACAGGTTTAGCTATGGCTACACCTTC.